The 20 T cell receptor beta chains given below trace back to one sample, sequenced in a study of T-cell reconstitution after alpha-beta-depleted transplantation in children. TCRbeta library construction was performed incorporating unique molecular identifiers. TCRdb ran MiXCR on the PCR reads and lists one entry per CDR3 protein. The sample lists a few hundred thousand distinct CDR3 sequences, around 20% occurring once. The specimen comprised PBMCs, mostly from graft donor cells, sampled 180 days after TCRalphabeta/CD19-depleted stem cell transplant. All receptors derive from a male patient under 18 who had a stem cell transplant for acute lymphoblastic leukemia, so the T cells may come from the graft donor.

V and J are TRBV7-3 and TRBJ2-1; a possible D gene is TRBD2 (6 bases). The CDR3 covers 15 residues. V gave up 2 bases and J gave up 2 bases, with 10 bases separating them. Germline loops: CDR1 SGHTA, CDR2 FQGTGA. CDR3 loop: CASSLRRGPYNEQFF. CDR3 nucleotides: TGTGCCAGCAGCTTACGGCGGGGTCCCTACAATGAGCAGTTCTTC.

A few counts support this clonotype. The rearrangement joins TRBV20-1 to TRBJ2-7; 14 bases fit TRBD2. This CDR3 is built from 16 residues. V lost 6 bases to trimming and J lost 1 base; unmatched junction nucleotides: 8. Germline CDR1 is DFQATT and CDR2 is SNEGSKA (reference sequence). The CDR3: CSAQGLAGGLSYEQYF. The CDR3 DNA is TGCAGTGCCCAAGGACTAGCGGGGGGACTGTCCTACGAGCAGTACTTC.

This clonotype was counted between two and nine times. V is TRBV7-6 and J is TRBJ2-7, with D hard to call. V was clipped by 5 bases and J by 0 bases, with 17 bases between them. Germline CDR1 SGHVS, CDR2 FNYEAQ. The CDR3 consists of 16 residues. CDR3 sequence (DNA): TGTGCCAGCAGCCTCTTACCCTCATCCGGCTCCTACGAGCAGTACTTC. Amino acid sequence: CASSLLPSSGSYEQYF. The entire variable domain, with the rest obtained from reference TRBV7-6 and TRBJ2-7, is as follows: GAGVSQSPRYKVTKRGQDVALRCDPISGHVSLYWYRQALGQGPEFLTYFNYEAQQDKSGLPNDRFSAERPEGSISTLTIQRTEQRDSAMYRCASSLLPSSGSYEQYFGPGTRLTVT.

The chain is built from TRBV5-1 and TRBJ1-2, with TRBD1 as a possible D gene (6 bases). The germline gives CDR1 SGHRS, CDR2 YFSETQ. This CDR3 spans 12 amino acids. V was clipped by 0 bases and J by 7 bases, with 7 bases between them. CDR3 in DNA: TGCGCCAGCAGCTTGGCCAGGGGTGGCTACACCTTC. Its protein is CASSLARGGYTF.

The V gene is TRBV7-9, the J gene TRBJ2-5; TRBD1 might be the D (5 bases). The germline V gene has CDR1 SEHNR and CDR2 FQNEAQ (reference sequence). The CDR3 covers 15 residues. V lost 1 base and J 5 bases, leaving 14 bases between the germline ends. The CDR3 reads CASSLEAGLNETQYF. The DNA of the CDR3 is TGTGCCAGCAGCTTAGAGGCAGGGCTCAACGAGACCCAGTACTTC.

The rearrangement links TRBV7-3 to TRBJ1-2; no clear D gene. CDR3 length equals 15 residues. CDR1 and CDR2 (germline): SGHTA, FQGTGA. Trimming removed 0 bases at V and 4 bases at J, with 12 bases between. In nucleotides, the CDR3 is TGTGCCAGCAGCTTAACCCTAGGACCCCCCTATGGCTACACCTTC. Protein: CASSLTLGPPYGYTF.

The chain employs TRBV20-1 and TRBJ1-3; D not resolved. Trimming shortened V by 4 bases and J by 0 bases, and 7 bases separated the two germline ends. Looked up from germline, CDR1 is DFQATT and CDR2 is SNEGSKA (reference sequence). The CDR3 length is 13 residues. This chain's CDR3 is CSAKDGSGNTIYF. In nucleotides, the CDR3 is TGCAGTGCTAAGGACGGCTCTGGAAACACCATATATTTT.

The chain carries TRBV7-3 and TRBJ1-1; 7 bases are shared with TRBD1. The CDR3 has 16 amino acids. Germline V gene lookup returns CDR1 SGHTA and CDR2 FQGTGA. V was clipped by 0 bases and J by 1 base; unmatched bases: 5. CDR3 nucleotide sequence: TGTGCCAGCAGCTTAACAGGGGGCGCGGGGAACACTGAAGCTTTCTTT. Its translation is CASSLTGGAGNTEAFF.

The chain uses TRBV3-1 and TRBJ2-7, with D possibly matching TRBD2 (6 bases). Germline V gene sequence: CDR1 LGHDT, CDR2 YNNKEL (reference sequence). The CDR3 covers 12 residues. Between the trimmed V and J ends, which lost 9 bases and 2 bases, there was a span of 11 bases. The CDR3 coding sequence is TGTGCCAGTAGCGGAGCCACCTACGAGCAGTACTTC. Protein sequence: CASSGATYEQYF.

The rearrangement uses TRBV20-1 and TRBJ2-7; 7 positions agree with TRBD1. V trimming: 3 bases; J trimming: 4 bases; junction bases outside the gene matches: 9. This CDR3 is 14 amino acids long. Germline assignment: CDR1 DFQATT and CDR2 SNEGSKA (reference sequence). The CDR3 coding sequence is TGCAGTGCTAGCTTTTCCGGGACAGATTACGAGCAGTACTTC. Translation: CSASFSGTDYEQYF.

The chain combines TRBV7-3 with TRBJ1-1, with D uncertain. This CDR3 is 14 amino acids long. Looked up from germline, CDR1 is SGHTA and CDR2 is FQGTGA. Trimming stripped 5 bases from V and 7 bases from J, with 17 bases between. CDR3 coding DNA: TGTGCCAGCAGCCCCCTCCCCGGCGTGGGTGAAGCTTTCTTT. Its protein product is CASSPLPGVGEAFF.

The CDR3 nucleotides read TGTGCCAGCAGCTTAGGACCGGGACAGGGAGGCTACGAGCAGTACTTC. It encodes CASSLGPGQGGYEQYF. The V gene is TRBV7-6, the J gene TRBJ2-7, with TRBD1 identical over 9 bases. V dropped 1 base and J dropped 3; count of bases not matched to a gene: 7. The CDR3 extends over 16 amino acids. Germline-derived CDR1 and CDR2 are SGHVS and FNYEAQ. The full variable domain, with the rest looked up from reference TRBV7-6 and TRBJ2-7, is GAGVSQSPRYKVTKRGQDVALRCDPISGHVSLYWYRQALGQGPEFLTYFNYEAQQDKSGLPNDRFSAERPEGSISTLTIQRTEQRDSAMYRCASSLGPGQGGYEQYFGPGTRLTVT.

The genes are TRBV4-1 and TRBJ2-2, with 8 nucleotides matching TRBD1. The CDR3 covers 15 residues. Trimming at V came to 3 bases and at J to 6 bases, leaving 6 bases not matched to a gene. Germline-derived CDR1 and CDR2 are MGHRA and YSYEKL. The CDR3 spells CASSQRQTGAGELFF. The CDR3 DNA reads as TGCGCCAGCAGCCAGCGCCAGACAGGGGCCGGGGAGCTGTTTTTT.

This clonotype was detected a few times. The gene calls are TRBV5-1 and TRBJ1-1, with D hard to call. The CDR3 is 13 amino acids. Germline V CDR1 and CDR2: SGHRS, YFSETQ. The ends were cut back, 4 bases at V and 9 bases at J, with 16 bases in the middle. CDR3 in DNA: TGCGCCAGCAGCCCGGGCCTCTGGGGAAAAGCTTTCTTT. Translating gives CASSPGLWGKAFF.

The chain carries TRBV20-1 and TRBJ2-5; 9 bases match TRBD2. The CDR3 extends over 17 amino acids. The germline gives CDR1 DFQATT, CDR2 SNEGSKA (reference sequence). The junction had 11 bases not matched to a gene; V was cut back by 1 base and J by 2 bases. The CDR3 DNA sequence: TGCAGTGCTAGAGGAGCGGGGGGCGGGAAAATACAAGAGACCCAGTACTTC. Translated, it gives CSARGAGGGKIQETQYF.

This clonotype was recorded at least ten times. The V call is TRBV5-1, the J call TRBJ2-2; D unresolved. Germline V gene sequence: CDR1 SGHRS, CDR2 YFSETQ. Trimming took off 0 bases at V and 6 bases at J, with 6 bases between the two ends. This CDR3 spans 13 amino acids. The CDR3: CASSLALAGELFF. The CDR3 DNA reads as TGCGCCAGCAGCTTGGCCCTTGCCGGGGAGCTGTTTTTT.

This clonotype was counted a few times. V usage is TRBV3-1 and J usage is TRBJ2-2, with a tentative D call TRBD1 (6 bases). This CDR3 is 15 amino acids long. Germline V gives CDR1 LGHDT, CDR2 YNNKEL (reference sequence). The ends were cut back, 5 bases at V and 6 bases at J, with 16 bases in the middle. CDR3 DNA: TGTGCCAGCAGCACCCGGACAGATTCTTCCGGGGAGCTGTTTTTT. Amino acids: CASSTRTDSSGELFF. The whole variable domain, filled in from reference TRBV3-1 and TRBJ2-2, reads DTAVSQTPKYLVTQMGNDKSIKCEQNLGHDTMYWYKQDSKKFLKIMFSYNNKELIINETVPNRFSPKSPDKAHLNLHINSLELGDSAVYFCASSTRTDSSGELFFGEGSRLTVL.

J is TRBJ2-3 and V is TRBV18; a weak D match, TRBD2 (5 bases). With 1 base removed from V and 2 bases from J, the gap between germline ends came to 13 bases. Germline CDR1 and CDR2: KGHSH and LQKENI. This CDR3 contains 16 residues. The CDR3 reads CASSPLTGKVTDTQYF. The CDR3 nucleotides are TGTGCCAGCTCACCACTGACGGGAAAGGTCACAGATACGCAGTATTTT. Drawing the rest from reference TRBV18 and TRBJ2-3, the complete variable domain is NAGVMQNPRHLVRRRGQEARLRCSPMKGHSHVYWYRQLPEEGLKFMVYLQKENIIDESGMPKERFSAEFPKEGPSILRIQQVVRGDSAAYFCASSPLTGKVTDTQYFGPGTRLTVL.

This clonotype was observed a handful of times. CDR3 region: CASSQDQGEANVLTF. CDR3 nucleotide sequence: TGTGCCAGCAGCCAGGACCAGGGGGAGGCCAACGTCCTGACTTTC. This chain joins TRBV5-5 and TRBJ2-6, with TRBD1 matching 7 bases. Germline loops: CDR1 SGHKS, CDR2 YYEKEE (reference sequence). CDR3 length: 15 residues. Trimming cost V 4 bases and J 6 bases; bases outside gene matches: 7.

The chain links TRBV2 to TRBJ2-3; D might be TRBD2 (6 bases). From germline, CDR1 is SNHLY and CDR2 FYNNEI. With 7 bases removed from V and 6 bases from J, the gap between germline ends came to 11 bases. CDR3 length equals 12 residues. The CDR3 is CASNREYDTQYF. The CDR3 DNA follows: TGTGCCAGCAATCGGGAGTATGATACGCAGTATTTT.